Listed here are 12 T cell receptor beta chains from one sample, sequenced in a study of T-cell memory formation after mild COVID-19. TCRdb used MiXCR to reprocess the 5' RACE reads, holding one entry per CDR3 protein. The sample includes some 300,000 distinct CDR3 sequences, approximately 19% of them seen just once. The sequenced sample was PBMCs or a T cell subset sorted from them (not recorded which). The source of these receptors is a man aged 18 to 29 who had mild COVID-19 (a few samples of this study predate the infection). Cell type and time point are not known.

This rearrangement joins TRBV19 to TRBJ2-2; D is perhaps TRBD1 (6 bases). Germline lookup yields CDR1 LNHDA and CDR2 SQIVND (reference sequence). Trimming pared 6 bases from V and 6 bases from J, leaving 14 bases between. The CDR3 extends over 14 amino acids. CDR3: CASRWEQGSGELFF. In nucleotides, the CDR3 is TGTGCCAGTAGATGGGAACAGGGCTCCGGGGAGCTGTTTTTT.

V gene TRBV5-1 combines with J gene TRBJ1-2; TRBD1 agrees at 8 bases. CDR1 and CDR2 (germline): SGHRS, YFSETQ. V was pared by 2 bases and J by 2 bases, with 11 bases of the junction left unmatched. CDR3 size: 17 residues. The CDR3 protein is CASSFEFWDRRNYGYTF. The CDR3 nucleotides are TGCGCCAGCAGCTTTGAGTTTTGGGACAGGCGGAACTATGGCTACACCTTC.

The chain recombines TRBV6-2 or TRBV6-3 with TRBJ2-1; no definite D call. This CDR3 region has 13 residues. The V and J ends lost 0 bases and 9 bases respectively, with 9 bases between them. Germline V gives CDR1 MNHEY, CDR2 SVGEGT. For the CDR3, the DNA is TGTGCCAGCAGTTACTCGGGAAGGGCTGAGCAGTTCTTC. It is translated as CASSYSGRAEQFF.

This clonotype came up a few times. This chain uses TRBV11-2 with TRBJ2-1, with D unresolved. The CDR3 consists of 14 residues. Germline lookup yields CDR1 SGHAT and CDR2 FQNNGV. Trimming cost V 5 bases and J 4 bases, with 12 bases left between them. CDR3 sequence: CASSRETEYNEQFF. The DNA of the CDR3 is TGTGCCAGCAGCCGAGAGACGGAATACAATGAGCAGTTCTTC.

This clonotype occurred a few times. V is TRBV19 and J is TRBJ1-5, with no clear D. There are 12 residues in the CDR3. The germline V gene has CDR1 LNHDA and CDR2 SQIVND (reference sequence). The ends were cut back, 3 bases at V and 7 bases at J, with 7 bases in the middle. CDR3 amino acids: CASSIVWQPQHF. For the CDR3, the DNA is TGTGCCAGTAGTATCGTATGGCAGCCCCAGCATTTT.

The chain links TRBV9 to TRBJ2-5; D unresolved. The V end lost 1 base, the J end lost 2 bases, and 15 bases lay between the germline ends. The germline V gene encodes CDR1 SGDLS and CDR2 YYNGEE. The CDR3 contains 16 residues. CDR3 DNA sequence: TGTGCCAGCAGCGTATCCCCGACCGACCTACAAGAGACCCAGTACTTC. As protein: CASSVSPTDLQETQYF.

This clonotype was detected only a few times. This chain joins TRBV20-1 and TRBJ1-1; 10 bases line up with TRBD1. The J segment lost 1 base and the V segment lost 4 bases, leaving 3 bases of the junction unmatched. This CDR3 is 14 amino acids long. The germline CDR1 and CDR2 sequences are DFQATT and SNEGSKA (reference sequence). The CDR3 protein is CSAKRQGANTEAFF. The CDR3 bases are TGCAGTGCTAAGCGACAGGGGGCGAACACTGAAGCTTTCTTT.

A few counts support this clonotype. This chain links TRBV10-2 with TRBJ1-2; 8 bases match TRBD1. This CDR3 is 14 amino acids long. The V gene end was trimmed by 8 bases and the J gene end by 8 bases; junction bases not matched to a gene: 13. CDR1 is WSHSY and CDR2 is SAAADI in the germline V gene. CDR3 sequence reads: CASRDQGARRGYTF. The CDR3 bases are TGCGCCAGCCGGGACCAGGGGGCGAGGAGAGGCTACACCTTC.

This clonotype was found a few times. The chain uses TRBV7-8 and TRBJ2-2; D is possibly TRBD1 or TRBD2 (5 bases each). The CDR3 totals 11 residues. Germline assignment: CDR1 SGHVS and CDR2 FQNEAQ. V shed 7 bases and J shed 7 bases, with 7 bases lying between them. The CDR3 loop reads CASKGSGELFF. The CDR3 coding sequence is TGTGCCAGCAAGGGGAGCGGGGAGCTGTTTTTT.

This clonotype was found many times. The chain has TRBV5-1 and TRBJ2-5; perhaps TRBD1 as D (6 bases). In germline, CDR1 is SGHRS, CDR2 YFSETQ. V gave up 5 bases and J gave up 5 bases, with 13 bases separating them. This CDR3 is built from 13 residues. The CDR3 nucleotides are TGCGCCAGCAGGTTAAGGGGGTCGGAGACCCAGTACTTC. It encodes CASRLRGSETQYF.

The chain is built from TRBV7-2 and TRBJ2-5; TRBD1 matches at 7 bases. CDR1 SGHTA and CDR2 FQGNSA come from the germline V gene. Trimming cost V 6 bases and J 2 bases; bases outside gene matches: 9. The CDR3 loop spans 15 amino acids. CDR3 sequence: CASRYDPGGQETQYF. The CDR3 DNA reads as TGTGCCAGCAGATACGACCCAGGGGGACAAGAGACCCAGTACTTC.

This clonotype was picked up a small number of times. V and J are TRBV9 and TRBJ1-1; D perhaps matches TRBD1 (5 bases). CDR3 length: 14 amino acids. Germline V gene lookup returns CDR1 SGDLS and CDR2 YYNGEE. Trimming removed 5 bases at V and 2 bases at J, with 13 bases between. The CDR3, as DNA: TGTGCCAGCAGTCGATATGGACAAAACACTGAAGCTTTCTTT. Its protein product is CASSRYGQNTEAFF.